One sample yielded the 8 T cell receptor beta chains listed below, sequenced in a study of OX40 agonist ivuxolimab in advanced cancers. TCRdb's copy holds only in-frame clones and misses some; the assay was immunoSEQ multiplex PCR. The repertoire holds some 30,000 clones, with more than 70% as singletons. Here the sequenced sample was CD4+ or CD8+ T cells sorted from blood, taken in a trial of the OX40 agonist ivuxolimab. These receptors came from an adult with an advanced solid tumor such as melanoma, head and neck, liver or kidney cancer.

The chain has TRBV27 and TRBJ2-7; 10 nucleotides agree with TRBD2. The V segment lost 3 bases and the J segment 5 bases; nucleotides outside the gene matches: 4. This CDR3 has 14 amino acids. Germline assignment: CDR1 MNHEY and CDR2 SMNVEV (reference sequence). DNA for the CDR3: TGTGCCAGCAGTTTGATAGCGGGAGGAAACGAGCAGTACTTC. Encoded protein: CASSLIAGGNEQYF.

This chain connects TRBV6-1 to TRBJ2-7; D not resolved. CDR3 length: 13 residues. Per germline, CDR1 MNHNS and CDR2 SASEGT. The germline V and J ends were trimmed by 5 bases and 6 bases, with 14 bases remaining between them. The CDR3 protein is CASSPSGVPEQYF. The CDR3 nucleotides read TGTGCCAGCAGTCCATCGGGCGTCCCCGAGCAGTACTTC.

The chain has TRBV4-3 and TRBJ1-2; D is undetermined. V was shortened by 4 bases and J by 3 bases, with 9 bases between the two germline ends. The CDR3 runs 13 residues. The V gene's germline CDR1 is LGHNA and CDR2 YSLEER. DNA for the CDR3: TGCGCCAGCAGCCTGGACGTAGACTATGGCTACACCTTC. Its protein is CASSLDVDYGYTF.

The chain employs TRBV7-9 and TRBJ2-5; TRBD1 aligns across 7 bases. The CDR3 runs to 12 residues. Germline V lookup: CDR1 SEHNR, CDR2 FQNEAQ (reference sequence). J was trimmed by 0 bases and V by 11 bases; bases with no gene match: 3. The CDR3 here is CAAQGNQETQYF. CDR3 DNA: TGTGCCGCACAGGGGAACCAAGAGACCCAGTACTTC.

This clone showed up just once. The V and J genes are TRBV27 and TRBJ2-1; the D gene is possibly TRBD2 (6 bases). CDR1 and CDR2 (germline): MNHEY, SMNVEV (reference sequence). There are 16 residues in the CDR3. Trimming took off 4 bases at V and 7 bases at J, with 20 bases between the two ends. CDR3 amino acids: CASSSRPSGRLNEQFF. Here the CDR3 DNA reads TGTGCCAGCAGTTCCCGTCCTAGTGGGAGGTTGAATGAGCAGTTCTTC.

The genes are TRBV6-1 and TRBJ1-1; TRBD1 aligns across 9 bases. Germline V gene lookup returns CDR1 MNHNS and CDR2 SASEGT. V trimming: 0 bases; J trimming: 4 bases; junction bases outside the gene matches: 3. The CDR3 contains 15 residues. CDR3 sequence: CASSEATGGGTEAFF. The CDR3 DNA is TGTGCCAGCAGTGAAGCGACAGGGGGAGGCACTGAAGCTTTCTTT.

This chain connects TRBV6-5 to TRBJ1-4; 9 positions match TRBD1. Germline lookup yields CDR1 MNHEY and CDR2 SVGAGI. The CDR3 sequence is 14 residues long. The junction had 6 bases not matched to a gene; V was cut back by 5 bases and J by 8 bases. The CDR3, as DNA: TGTGCCAGCAGTATTGGGACAGGGAGAGAAAAACTGTTTTTT. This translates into CASSIGTGREKLFF.

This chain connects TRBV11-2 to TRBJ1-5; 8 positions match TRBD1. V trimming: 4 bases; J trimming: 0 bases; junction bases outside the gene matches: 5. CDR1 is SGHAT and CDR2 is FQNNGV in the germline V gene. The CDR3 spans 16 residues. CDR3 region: CASSWGTGYSNQPQHF. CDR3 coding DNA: TGTGCCAGCAGCTGGGGGACAGGCTATAGCAATCAGCCCCAGCATTTT.